This T cell receptor (beta chain) was recorded in a study of T cell repertoires in cytomegalovirus infection. General study results and limits: In two of eight donors, the top clonotype was HLA-C-restricted CMV-specific.

In TCRdb, the reads were re-called with MiXCR into one record per CDR3 protein. The repertoire holds about 400,000 distinct CDR3 sequences, with around 18% as singletons. The length of the CDR3 is 16 residues. Germline V gene sequence: CDR1 MGHRA, CDR2 YSYEKL. J gave up 0 bases and V 4 bases, and 8 bases lay outside the gene matches. With regard to this clonotype: Its antigen is currently unknown.

The chain couples TRBV4-1 to TRBJ2-5; 7 bases align to TRBD1. The origin of this receptor is a human donor in good health (CMV status not recorded). Some clones in this sample may be carry-over from other donors' samples. The sequenced sample was PBMCs. The CDR3 nucleotides read TGCGCCAGCAGCCCCTCCCCGACAGGGTACCAAGAGACCCAGTACTTC. The encoded protein is CASSPSPTGYQETQYF.